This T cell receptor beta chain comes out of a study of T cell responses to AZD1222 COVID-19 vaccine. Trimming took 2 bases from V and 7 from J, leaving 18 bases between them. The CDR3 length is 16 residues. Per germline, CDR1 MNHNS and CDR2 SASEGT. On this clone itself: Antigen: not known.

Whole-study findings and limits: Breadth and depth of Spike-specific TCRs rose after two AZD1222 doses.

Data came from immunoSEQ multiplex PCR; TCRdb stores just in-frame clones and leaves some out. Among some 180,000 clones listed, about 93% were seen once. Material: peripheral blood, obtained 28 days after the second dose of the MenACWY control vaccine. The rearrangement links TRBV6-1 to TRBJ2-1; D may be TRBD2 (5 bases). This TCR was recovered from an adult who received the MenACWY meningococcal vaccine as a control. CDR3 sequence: CASSENYGGTRNEQFF. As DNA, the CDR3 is TGTGCCAGCAGTGAAAATTACGGAGGTACGCGAAATGAGCAGTTCTTC.